The rows below give T cell receptor beta chains drawn from one sample of a study of cytomegalovirus exposure and HLA in healthy donors. The assay was immunoSEQ multiplex PCR, and TCRdb's table has in-frame clones only and misses some. Of about 92,000 clones in the sample, just under 70% were seen once. The specimen was PBMCs. These receptors were collected from a man aged 50-59 years in good health and CMV-seronegative. The CDR3 runs from the conserved cysteine through the conserved F or W. Fields, in order: CDR3 protein, CDR3 DNA, clone size, V gene, D gene, J gene. A D gene is named only where the DNA matches it firmly. Some rows have no size entry. The others give once, few or many, or a class for an expanded clone.

CDR3 protein: CASTFWSSYNEQFF
CDR3 DNA: TGTGCCAGCACCTTCTGGAGCTCCTACAATGAGCAGTTCTTC
clone size: -
V gene: TRBV13
D gene: -
J gene: TRBJ2-1

CDR3 protein: CASSPGTGREKLFF
CDR3 DNA: TGTGCCAGCAGCCCCGGGACAGGGAGGGAAAAACTGTTTTTT
clone size: once
V gene: TRBV11-3
D gene: TRBD1
J gene: TRBJ1-4

CDR3 protein: CASSPGQHQPQHF
CDR3 DNA: TGTGCCAGCAGCCCTGGACAGCATCAGCCCCAGCATTTT
clone size: -
V gene: TRBV5-8
D gene: -
J gene: TRBJ1-5

CDR3 protein: CASSLQGPTDTQYF
CDR3 DNA: TGCGCCAGCAGCTTGCAGGGGCCCACAGATACGCAGTATTTT
clone size: few
V gene: TRBV5-1
D gene: -
J gene: TRBJ2-3

CDR3 protein: CASSRTTGQQETQYF
CDR3 DNA: TGTGCCAGCTCGCGGACTACGGGACAGCAAGAGACCCAGTACTTC
clone size: once
V gene: TRBV18
D gene: -
J gene: TRBJ2-5

CDR3 protein: CASSLGQMSSYNEQFF
CDR3 DNA: TGTGCCAGCAGCCTGGGACAGATGAGCTCCTACAATGAGCAGTTCTTC
clone size: -
V gene: TRBV9
D gene: TRBD1
J gene: TRBJ2-1

CDR3 protein: CASSSPRENTEAFF
CDR3 DNA: TGTGCCAGCAGCTCCCCGAGGGAGAACACTGAAGCTTTCTTT
clone size: few
V gene: TRBV7-9
D gene: -
J gene: TRBJ1-1

CDR3 protein: CASRIGQPGTEAFF
CDR3 DNA: TGTGCCAGCAGGATTGGACAGCCCGGGACTGAAGCTTTCTTT
clone size: -
V gene: TRBV7-9
D gene: -
J gene: TRBJ1-1

CDR3 protein: CASSSGQGYYGYTF
CDR3 DNA: TGCGCCAGCAGCTCCGGACAGGGGTACTATGGCTACACCTTC
clone size: -
V gene: TRBV4-1
D gene: TRBD1
J gene: TRBJ1-2

CDR3 protein: CASSQVSGGRTNYGYTF
CDR3 DNA: TGCGCCAGCAGCCAAGTGAGCGGGGGCCGGACTAACTATGGCTACACCTTC
clone size: -
V gene: TRBV4-3
D gene: -
J gene: TRBJ1-2

CDR3 protein: CASSLLGVITEAFF
CDR3 DNA: TGTGCCAGCAGCCTTCTGGGAGTAATCACTGAAGCTTTCTTT
clone size: -
V gene: TRBV2
D gene: -
J gene: TRBJ1-1

CDR3 protein: CASSSQLAPADTQYF
CDR3 DNA: TGTGCCAGCAGCTCCCAACTAGCGCCGGCAGATACGCAGTATTTT
clone size: -
V gene: TRBV7-3
D gene: TRBD2
J gene: TRBJ2-3

CDR3 protein: CSVEGRMNTEAFF
CDR3 DNA: TGCAGCGTTGAGGGCAGGATGAACACTGAAGCTTTCTTT
clone size: -
V gene: TRBV29-1
D gene: -
J gene: TRBJ1-1

CDR3 protein: CASSLVGGDTGELFF
CDR3 DNA: TGTGCCAGCAGCTTGGTAGGGGGAGACACCGGGGAGCTGTTTTTT
clone size: few
V gene: TRBV5-6
D gene: -
J gene: TRBJ2-2

CDR3 protein: CASSSTDGTNEKLFF
CDR3 DNA: TGTGCCAGCAGTTCGACCGACGGGACTAATGAAAAACTGTTTTTT
clone size: -
V gene: TRBV27
D gene: -
J gene: TRBJ1-4

CDR3 protein: CASSPRGVTGQGAPETQYF
CDR3 DNA: TGTGCCAGCTCACCTAGGGGGGTGACTGGACAGGGGGCGCCGGAGACCCAGTACTTC
clone size: -
V gene: TRBV18
D gene: TRBD1
J gene: TRBJ2-5

CDR3 protein: CASSQPQGGTDTQYF
CDR3 DNA: TGCGCCAGCAGCCAACCCCAGGGGGGCACAGATACGCAGTATTTT
clone size: -
V gene: TRBV4-3
D gene: TRBD1
J gene: TRBJ2-3